This T cell receptor (beta chain) derives from a study of patients and donors after allogeneic stem cell transplantation. MiXCR was run by TCRdb on the RT-PCR reads, yielding one entry per CDR3 protein. The sample contains about 400,000 distinct CDR3 sequences, 15% to 20% of which appear only once. Germline CDR1 is SGHRS and CDR2 is YFSETQ. CDR3 length: 16 amino acids. V lost 1 base to trimming and J lost 6 bases; unmatched junction nucleotides: 3. This sequence originates from a human donor who was either an allogeneic HSCT recipient or a stem cell or donor lymphocyte infusion donor (not recorded which). It is not recorded whose cells these are; they may come from a transplant donor. The chain combines TRBV5-1 with TRBJ2-3, with TRBD2 matching 15 bases. The specimen was blood, either unsorted or a sorted T cell fraction (not recorded which). Written as DNA, the CDR3 is TGCGCCAGCAGCTTGCCCGGGACTAGCGGGAGGGATACGCAGTATTTT. Protein: CASSLPGTSGRDTQYF. Full variable domain (rest looked up from reference TRBV5-1 and TRBJ2-3): KAGVTQTPRYLIKTRGQQVTLSCSPISGHRSVSWYQQTPGQGLQFLFEYFSETQRNKGNFPGRFSGRQFSNSRSEMNVSTLELGDSALYLCASSLPGTSGRDTQYFGPGTRLTVL.